The next 32 T cell receptor beta chains were all read from a single sample in a study of cytomegalovirus exposure and HLA in healthy donors. The primer mix had 60 Vbeta and 13 Jbeta primers. Clones were read by immunoSEQ multiplex PCR, and TCRdb kept only the in-frame ones, dropping some. The table shows approximately 59,000 clones, with around 62% occurring only once. The sequenced sample was PBMCs. These receptors were collected from a man in his forties in good health and CMV-seropositive.

This clone has only a few counts. Within the sample, other DNA sequences also encode this same CDR3. The chain recombines TRBV30 with TRBJ2-1; 11 nucleotides line up with TRBD2. There are 16 residues in the CDR3. Trimming cost V 0 bases and J 8 bases; bases outside gene matches: 9. Per the germline V gene, CDR1 is GTSNPN and CDR2 is SVGIG (reference sequence). CDR3 sequence: CAWSVRASGGLDEQFF. DNA for the CDR3: TGTGCCTGGAGTGTACGGGCTAGCGGGGGGTTGGATGAGCAGTTCTTC.

This clone was recorded once. The chain recombines TRBV6-5 with TRBJ2-5; 7 bases match TRBD2. Matching the DNA end better, TRBJ2-7 makes the J call doubtful. Germline V gene lookup returns CDR1 MNHEY and CDR2 SVGAGI. The CDR3 spans 15 residues. The CDR3 spells CASSYSSSGYYEQYF. In DNA, the CDR3 is TGTGCCAGCAGTTACAGCTCTAGCGGCTACTACGAGCAGTACTTC.

This clone has more than one count but fewer than ten. The DNA for the CDR3 is TGTGCCAGCAGCCCCGGACAGGGTACCTCAAATACGCAGTATTTT. This codes for CASSPGQGTSNTQYF. The chain carries TRBV7-9 and TRBJ2-3, with 8 bases matching TRBD1. The J segment lost 7 bases and the V segment lost 5 bases, leaving 11 bases of the junction unmatched. Germline V CDR1 and CDR2: SEHNR, FQNEAQ (reference sequence). The CDR3 is 15 amino acids.

The chain combines TRBV4-1 with TRBJ1-2; 9 positions match TRBD1. J gave up 7 bases and V 2 bases, and 8 bases lay outside the gene matches. Germline values: CDR1 MGHRA, CDR2 YSYEKL. The CDR3 contains 15 residues. CDR3 in amino acids: CASSQPGQGPSGYTF. The CDR3 bases are TGCGCCAGCAGCCAACCGGGACAGGGCCCATCTGGCTACACCTTC.

The chain couples TRBV6-5 to TRBJ2-7, with a tentative D call TRBD2 (5 bases). The CDR3 runs to 12 residues. Germline CDR1 MNHEY, CDR2 SVGAGI. V shed 5 bases and J shed 3 bases, with 8 bases lying between them. The chain's CDR3 is CASSEGGYEQYF. In DNA, the CDR3 is TGTGCCAGCAGTGAAGGAGGCTACGAGCAGTACTTC.

This chain links TRBV4-1 with TRBJ2-3; possibly TRBD1 for D (5 bases). V was shortened by 1 base and J by 4 bases, with 15 bases between the two germline ends. The CDR3 spans 16 residues. CDR1 is MGHRA, CDR2 YSYEKL, per germline. CDR3 DNA: TGCGCCAGCAGCCAAGCAGGGCAAACGACATCAGATACGCAGTATTTT. It codes for CASSQAGQTTSDTQYF.

The chain employs TRBV5-4 and TRBJ1-2, with 9 bases aligning to TRBD1. V lost 0 bases to trimming and J lost 3 bases; unmatched junction nucleotides: 3. The CDR3 contains 15 residues. The germline V gene has CDR1 SGHNT and CDR2 YYREEE (reference sequence). The CDR3 sequence: CASSLDRGRYYGYTF. CDR3 DNA sequence: TGTGCCAGCAGCTTGGACAGGGGGCGCTACTATGGCTACACCTTC.

In its sample, this clone was seen a few times. The V and J genes are TRBV6-5 and TRBJ2-5; tentative D call: TRBD1 (6 bases). From germline, CDR1 is MNHEY and CDR2 SVGAGI. The CDR3 sequence is 15 residues long. Trimming cost V 5 bases and J 1 base, with 14 bases left between them. CDR3 coding DNA: TGTGCCAGCAGTCGCAAACCGACAGGCCAAGAGACCCAGTACTTC. It translates to CASSRKPTGQETQYF.

The V call is TRBV4-3, the J call TRBJ2-3; maybe TRBD1 (6 bases). The germline V gene encodes CDR1 LGHNA and CDR2 YSLEER. Deletions cut 3 bases from V and 5 bases from J, with 9 bases between. The CDR3 has 13 residues. The CDR3 DNA follows: TGCGCCAGCAGCCAGAACAGGGTAGATACGCAGTATTTT. The encoded protein is CASSQNRVDTQYF.

V usage is TRBV5-5 and J usage is TRBJ1-2; tentative D call: TRBD1 (5 bases). V lost 4 bases, J lost 4 bases, and 14 bases lay in between. The CDR3 runs 14 residues. CDR1 is SGHKS, CDR2 YYEKEE, per germline (reference sequence). This CDR3 is CASSKGRGIYGYTF. The CDR3, as DNA: TGTGCCAGCAGCAAAGGTCGGGGGATCTATGGCTACACCTTC.

This clone was found a few times. The rearrangement joins TRBV15 to TRBJ2-3; maybe TRBD1 (6 bases). From germline, CDR1 is LNHNV and CDR2 YYDKDF (reference sequence). V was pared by 1 base and J by 11 bases, with 16 bases between. The CDR3 is 14 amino acids. CDR3 loop: CATSRGTVGRGQYF. The CDR3 region has the DNA TGTGCCACCAGCAGAGGGACAGTGGGACGGGGGCAGTATTTT.

The chain carries TRBV5-1 and TRBJ2-5; 15 bases fit TRBD2. V lost 3 bases, J lost 5 bases, and 11 bases stayed unmatched. This CDR3 has 18 residues. Germline V gene lookup returns CDR1 SGHRS and CDR2 YFSETQ. The CDR3 region is CASSSPGTSGGQGETQYF. CDR3 nucleotide sequence: TGCGCCAGCAGCTCCCCCGGGACTAGCGGGGGGCAGGGGGAGACCCAGTACTTC. The full variable domain, rest sourced from reference TRBV5-1 and TRBJ2-5, is KAGVTQTPRYLIKTRGQQVTLSCSPISGHRSVSWYQQTPGQGLQFLFEYFSETQRNKGNFPGRFSGRQFSNSRSEMNVSTLELGDSALYLCASSSPGTSGGQGETQYFGPGTRLLVL.

The chain joins TRBV30 to TRBJ1-3, with TRBD1 matching 9 bases. V lost 3 bases and J lost 3; bases outside the gene matches: 6. Looked up from germline, CDR1 is GTSNPN and CDR2 is SVGIG (reference sequence). The CDR3 is made up of 15 amino acids. In DNA, the CDR3 is TGTGCCTGGAGCCGTGGGACAGGGATTGGAAACACCATATATTTT. Protein sequence: CAWSRGTGIGNTIYF.

This clone came up a few times. The gene calls are TRBV4-3 and TRBJ2-3, with D unresolved. Trimming stripped 1 base from V and 1 base from J, with 15 bases between. The germline V gene has CDR1 LGHNA and CDR2 YSLEER. The CDR3 runs to 17 residues. CDR3 in DNA: TGCGCCAGCAGCCAAGTCCTCGTGGGTAGCCGCACAGATACGCAGTATTTT. Protein sequence: CASSQVLVGSRTDTQYF.

The genes are TRBV11-2 and TRBJ2-7; D call uncertain. The germline CDR1 and CDR2 sequences are SGHAT and FQNNGV. The ends were cut back, 3 bases at V and 0 bases at J, with 18 bases in the middle. This CDR3 has 17 residues. The CDR3 loop reads CASSFPSSSVSSYEQYF. The CDR3 DNA reads TGTGCCAGCAGCTTCCCATCCTCCAGCGTTAGCTCCTACGAGCAGTACTTC.

The rearrangement uses TRBV5-8 and TRBJ1-5, with TRBD1 matching 7 bases. Germline CDR1 SGHTS, CDR2 YDEGEE. V shed 0 bases, J shed 5 bases, and the junction held 5 bases outside the gene matches. The CDR3 extends over 15 amino acids. The CDR3 DNA is TGTGCCAGCAGCTTGGTCAGGGGGTATGATCAGCCCCAGCATTTT. Protein sequence: CASSLVRGYDQPQHF.

V and J are TRBV7-9 and TRBJ2-7, with 7 bases aligning to TRBD2. Unmatched junction bases numbered 16, after V lost 5 bases and J lost 3 bases. CDR1 and CDR2 from the germline V gene are SEHNR and FQNEAQ (reference sequence). The CDR3 length is 17 residues. CDR3 DNA sequence: TGTGCCAGCAGCCCCCCCGGGAGGCTAGCGGCAGACTACGAGCAGTACTTC. Its protein is CASSPPGRLAADYEQYF.

The chain recombines TRBV4-2 with TRBJ2-7; D not resolved. The ends were cut back, 9 bases at V and 2 bases at J, with 14 bases in the middle. CDR1 and CDR2 from the germline V gene are LGHNA and YNFKEQ. This CDR3 spans 13 amino acids. CDR3 residues: CASSFGSTYEQYF. Here the CDR3 DNA reads TGTGCCAGTTCCTTCGGGTCTACCTACGAGCAGTACTTC.

The chain recombines TRBV6-1 with TRBJ2-4; 7 nucleotides align to TRBD1. Germline trimming cut 3 bases from V and 0 bases from J; bases unmatched to any gene: 5. Per germline, CDR1 MNHNS and CDR2 SASEGT. The CDR3 has 16 residues. The CDR3 nucleotides are TGTGCCAGCAGTGATAGGACAGGCCTAGCCAAAAACATTCAGTACTTC. This gives the protein CASSDRTGLAKNIQYF.

The chain links TRBV6-5 to TRBJ2-1, with TRBD2 matching over 9 bases. Unmatched junction bases numbered 8, after V lost 6 bases and J lost 5 bases. There are 15 residues in the CDR3. The V gene's germline CDR1 is MNHEY and CDR2 SVGAGI. The CDR3 sequence is CASSLLAGSHNEQFF. In DNA form, the CDR3 reads TGTGCCAGCAGCCTTCTAGCGGGGTCCCACAATGAGCAGTTCTTC.

V and J are TRBV7-2 and TRBJ2-1, with 12 nucleotides matching TRBD2. Germline CDR1 SGHTA, CDR2 FQGNSA. The length of the CDR3 is 14 residues. Trimming cost V 4 bases and J 9 bases; bases outside gene matches: 4. The CDR3 reads CASSSGLAGTEQFF. CDR3 DNA: TGTGCCAGCAGCTCTGGACTAGCGGGGACTGAGCAGTTCTTC.

This chain links TRBV5-1 with TRBJ1-1; 7 bases agree with TRBD1. The CDR3 sequence is 14 residues long. CDR1 SGHRS and CDR2 YFSETQ come from the germline V gene. V was clipped by 2 bases and J by 5 bases; unmatched bases: 6. Here the CDR3 reads CASSLGGYETEAFF. CDR3 nucleotides: TGCGCCAGCAGCTTAGGGGGCTACGAAACTGAAGCTTTCTTT.

V and J are TRBV18 and TRBJ1-2, with D possibly TRBD1 on 5 matching bases. Trimming left V 4 bases short and J 3 bases short, with 12 bases between. Germline V gene data show CDR1 as KGHSH and CDR2 as LQKENI. The CDR3 is 14 residues long. For the CDR3, the DNA is TGTGCCAGCTCACAAGACGACAGCTACTATGGCTACACCTTC. Translating gives CASSQDDSYYGYTF.

This clone was detected once. The chain links TRBV5-1 to TRBJ2-4, with 7 bases aligning to TRBD2. Germline CDR1 and CDR2: SGHRS and YFSETQ. After removal of 4 bases from V and 8 bases from J, the junction contained 9 bases not matched to a gene. The CDR3 is 14 residues long. The CDR3 nucleotides read TGCGCCAGCAGCGATGCGGCTCGGGGGGACATTCAGTACTTC. It codes for CASSDAARGDIQYF.

This clone was detected once. The chain couples TRBV6-1 to TRBJ1-1; D ambiguous. The ends were cut back, 6 bases at V and 3 bases at J, with 5 bases in the middle. CDR3 length: 11 residues. Germline V lookup: CDR1 MNHNS, CDR2 SASEGT. CDR3 sequence reads: CASRIYTEAFF. In DNA form, the CDR3 reads TGTGCCAGCAGAATATACACTGAAGCTTTCTTT.

The CDR3 sequence is CASVSGLSYEQYF. CDR3 sequence (DNA): TGTGCCAGCGTATCCGGACTCTCCTACGAGCAGTACTTC. The chain recombines TRBV6-5 with TRBJ2-7; possibly TRBD2 for D (5 bases). This CDR3 has 13 residues. V gave up 8 bases and J gave up 0 bases, with 11 bases separating them. Germline CDR1 reads MNHEY; CDR2 reads SVGAGI.

The chain employs TRBV27 and TRBJ2-7; 13 bases are shared with TRBD2. The CDR3 sequence is 14 residues long. Germline CDR1 reads MNHEY; CDR2 reads SMNVEV (reference sequence). V gave up 6 bases and J gave up 7 bases; unmatched junction bases: 6. The CDR3 loop reads CASRGLAGVLEQYF. CDR3 nucleotides: TGTGCCAGCAGAGGACTAGCGGGAGTTCTAGAGCAGTACTTC.

CDR3 amino acids: CASSLGGGAGREQYF. The CDR3 nucleotides read TGTGCCAGCAGCTTAGGCGGGGGGGCTGGTCGCGAGCAGTACTTC. The V call is TRBV7-2, the J call TRBJ2-7, with 9 bases aligning to TRBD2. In germline, CDR1 is SGHTA, CDR2 FQGNSA. The CDR3 length is 15 residues. V trimming: 1 base; J trimming: 6 bases; junction bases outside the gene matches: 7.

The rearrangement links TRBV7-8 to TRBJ2-5; TRBD2 matches 9 bases. Judging by the DNA end, TRBJ2-7 fits better; the J call may be wrong. The CDR3 is made up of 16 amino acids. Germline CDR1 is SGHVS and CDR2 is FQNEAQ. The CDR3 nucleotides are TGTGCCAGCAGCCCCTATAGACTAGCGGTTCCCTACGAGCAGTACTTC. This sequence encodes CASSPYRLAVPYEQYF.

This clone occurred once. The chain joins TRBV7-2 to TRBJ1-3; TRBD1 is a possible D gene (5 bases). The V end was cut by 5 bases, the J end by 0 bases, with 11 bases between. The CDR3 is 15 amino acids. Germline CDR1 reads SGHTA; CDR2 reads FQGNSA. CDR3 sequence reads: CASSIQGDSGNTIYF. The CDR3 DNA is TGTGCCAGCAGCATCCAGGGTGACTCTGGAAACACCATATATTTT.

This clone was seen once. This rearrangement joins TRBV29-1 to TRBJ2-3; D is unresolved. Trimming cost V 4 bases and J 5 bases, with 13 bases left between them. The germline V gene encodes CDR1 SQVTM and CDR2 ANQGSEA. This CDR3 has 13 residues. The chain's CDR3 is CSVVSSLIDTQYF. In DNA form, the CDR3 reads TGCAGCGTTGTTAGCAGTTTGATAGATACGCAGTATTTT.

The V and J genes are TRBV7-8 and TRBJ1-3; the match to TRBD1 covers 8 bases. The CDR3 is 17 amino acids. The V segment lost 5 bases and the J segment 1 base; nucleotides outside the gene matches: 10. The germline V gene encodes CDR1 SGHVS and CDR2 FQNEAQ. The CDR3 nucleotides read TGTGCCAGCAGCCCCCTTAGGGGACAGGCTTCTGGAAACACCATATATTTT. This sequence encodes CASSPLRGQASGNTIYF.